This T cell receptor beta chain was sequenced for a study of regulatory T cells in long-lasting Graves disease. This clonotype occurred many times. Documented time point: persistent/refractory GD, antithyroid drugs over 5 years with positive TRAb. The TCR library was prepared using RNA isolated from PBMCs. Libraries of TCR beta came from iRepertoire HTBI primers plus Arm-PCR of CDR3 regions. Via MiXCR, TCRdb re-called the multiplex PCR reads, giving one row per CDR3 protein. The table has around 500,000 distinct CDR3 sequences, around 21% seen once. The origin of this receptor is a female donor with Graves disease. The sequences come from peripheral blood mononuclear cells (PBMCs), collected when the disease was refractory, from a patient treated with antithyroid drugs.

CDR3 DNA: TGTGCCAGCAGTAGGACAGGGGAGGAAAAACTGTTTTTT. It is translated as CASSRTGEEKLFF. This chain links TRBV27 with TRBJ1-4; 9 bases align to TRBD1. The CDR3 has 13 amino acids. V dropped 5 bases and J dropped 8; count of bases not matched to a gene: 3. Germline lookup yields CDR1 MNHEY and CDR2 SMNVEV (reference sequence).